These 32 T cell receptor beta chains came from one sample sequenced in a study of T cell responses to AZD1222 COVID-19 vaccine. Method: immunoSEQ multiplex PCR; TCRdb's copy keeps in-frame clones and lacks some. The sample consists of about 120,000 clones, almost 95% of them appearing once. The sample here was peripheral blood, taken 28 days after the second AZD1222 dose. The receptors derive from an adult who received the AZD1222 COVID-19 vaccine.

The chain uses TRBV18 and TRBJ1-4, with unresolved D. Trimming stripped 3 bases from V and 4 bases from J, with 9 bases between. The germline gives CDR1 KGHSH, CDR2 LQKENI. The CDR3 has 14 amino acids. The CDR3: CASSPQQSNEKLFF. For the CDR3, the DNA is TGTGCCAGCTCACCGCAGCAGAGTAATGAAAAACTGTTTTTT.

This sequence joins TRBV11-2 and TRBJ2-3; unclear D gene. CDR3 length equals 15 residues. Germline assignment: CDR1 SGHAT and CDR2 FQNNGV. Trimming stripped 9 bases from V and 5 bases from J, with 21 bases between. CDR3 sequence: CARIRLPRFKDTQYF. CDR3 bases: TGTGCCAGGATACGACTCCCACGGTTCAAAGATACGCAGTATTTT.

This clone was counted a few times. The chain uses TRBV28 and TRBJ1-5; D not certain. The length of the CDR3 is 13 residues. Germline values: CDR1 MDHEN, CDR2 SYDVKM. The germline V and J ends were trimmed by 5 bases and 6 bases, with 11 bases remaining between them. The CDR3 region is CASSPLNGQPQHF. The CDR3 DNA sequence: TGTGCCAGCAGTCCCCTTAATGGTCAGCCCCAGCATTTT.

The CDR3 sequence is CASTPRTRDSYEQYF. Here the CDR3 DNA reads TGTGCCAGCACCCCTCGGACGCGGGACTCCTACGAGCAGTACTTC. The chain has TRBV28 and TRBJ2-7; D might be TRBD2 (6 bases). The CDR3 sequence is 15 residues long. CDR1 and CDR2 (germline): MDHEN, SYDVKM. The V gene lost 7 bases and the J gene lost 0 bases, with 16 bases spanning the gap.

The chain links TRBV27 to TRBJ2-7; possibly TRBD1 for D (7 bases). The germline V gene has CDR1 MNHEY and CDR2 SMNVEV (reference sequence). Trimming pared 3 bases from V and 7 bases from J, leaving 13 bases between. This CDR3 comprises 13 residues. Written as DNA, the CDR3 is TGTGCCAGCAGTTTTGGACAGGCGGGGGAGCAGTACTTC. Translating gives CASSFGQAGEQYF.

The gene calls are TRBV28 and TRBJ2-7, with D tentatively TRBD1 (6 bases). With 8 bases removed from V and 0 bases from J, the gap between germline ends came to 14 bases. The CDR3 covers 14 residues. Germline values: CDR1 MDHEN, CDR2 SYDVKM. The CDR3 coding sequence is TGTGCCAGCCATGGGGACAATTTCTCCTACGAGCAGTACTTC. Amino acid sequence: CASHGDNFSYEQYF.

This clone was observed a single time. V gene TRBV5-1 combines with J gene TRBJ1-1; a possible D gene is TRBD1 (6 bases). V was trimmed by 4 bases and J by 2 bases, leaving 15 bases between them. Germline V gives CDR1 SGHRS, CDR2 YFSETQ. The CDR3 has 15 amino acids. As DNA, the CDR3 is TGCGCCAGCAGCCCTATTACAGGGAGCAACACTGAAGCTTTCTTT. Translating gives CASSPITGSNTEAFF. The variable domain in full, completed from reference TRBV5-1 and TRBJ1-1, reads KAGVTQTPRYLIKTRGQQVTLSCSPISGHRSVSWYQQTPGQGLQFLFEYFSETQRNKGNFPGRFSGRQFSNSRSEMNVSTLELGDSALYLCASSPITGSNTEAFFGQGTRLTVV.

The chain has TRBV9 and TRBJ2-7; D is unresolved. Trimming cost V 3 bases and J 3 bases, with 10 bases left between them. Germline CDR1 reads SGDLS; CDR2 reads YYNGEE. CDR3 size: 13 residues. The CDR3 nucleotides read TGTGCCAGCAGCGGACGACAAGACTACGAGCAGTACTTC. Translated: CASSGRQDYEQYF.

This chain joins TRBV6-2 or TRBV6-3 and TRBJ1-3; TRBD1 agrees at 7 bases. Trimming took 2 bases from V and 8 from J; bases not matched to a gene: 6. This CDR3 spans 14 amino acids. Looked up from germline, CDR1 is MNHEY and CDR2 is SVGEGT. The CDR3 DNA is TGTGCCAGCAGTTACCTCACAGGGGTGGACACCATATATTTT. This encodes CASSYLTGVDTIYF.

This CDR3 reads CASSPNSPGRNNEQFF. CDR3 bases: TGTGCCAGCAGCCCAAACTCCCCGGGACGGAACAATGAGCAGTTCTTC. The chain carries TRBV11-2 and TRBJ2-1; D possibly matches TRBD1 or TRBD2 (5 bases each). In germline, CDR1 is SGHAT, CDR2 FQNNGV. CDR3 length: 16 residues. The V and J ends lost 5 bases and 5 bases respectively, with 19 bases between them.

This clone was observed a handful of times. J is TRBJ2-7 and V is TRBV11-2; D may be TRBD2 (6 bases). Trimming took off 5 bases at V and 4 bases at J, with 15 bases between the two ends. In germline, CDR1 is SGHAT, CDR2 FQNNGV. The CDR3 is 14 residues long. As DNA, the CDR3 is TGTGCCAGCAGCCCCGGGACTCGCGGGTACGAGCAGTACTTC. Amino acids: CASSPGTRGYEQYF.

The chain joins TRBV10-1 to TRBJ2-1; D possibly corresponds to TRBD1 (5 bases). The CDR3 has 13 amino acids. Deletions cut 2 bases from V and 9 bases from J, with 11 bases between. Germline values: CDR1 WNHNN, CDR2 SYGVQD (reference sequence). In DNA, the CDR3 is TGCGCCAGCAGTGAGAATCAGGGCTCTGAGCAGTTCTTC. Translated, it gives CASSENQGSEQFF.

The chain couples TRBV7-9 to TRBJ2-1; D is possibly TRBD2 (6 bases). Germline loops: CDR1 SEHNR, CDR2 FQNEAQ (reference sequence). CDR3 length: 17 residues. The germline V and J ends were trimmed by 5 bases and 1 base, with 18 bases remaining between them. The CDR3 reads CASSLRDSEWSYNEQFF. The CDR3 bases are TGTGCCAGCAGCCTGAGGGACTCGGAGTGGTCCTACAATGAGCAGTTCTTC.

The chain joins TRBV9 to TRBJ2-5, with 7 bases identical to TRBD1. This CDR3 contains 14 residues. J gave up 1 base and V 4 bases, and 4 bases lay outside the gene matches. Germline lookup yields CDR1 SGDLS and CDR2 YYNGEE. CDR3 in DNA: TGTGCCAGCAGCTGGGGGACAGCCCAAGAGACCCAGTACTTC. It specifies CASSWGTAQETQYF.

The chain joins TRBV11-3 to TRBJ2-1; 13 nucleotides agree with TRBD2. Unmatched junction bases numbered 2, after V lost 0 bases and J lost 9 bases. This CDR3 is 15 amino acids long. Germline V gives CDR1 SGHNT, CDR2 YENEEA. In nucleotides, the CDR3 is TGTGCCAGCAGCTTAGACCGACTAGCGGGAGGTGAGCAGTTCTTC. This translates into CASSLDRLAGGEQFF.

J is TRBJ2-7 and V is TRBV4-1, with D perhaps TRBD1 (6 bases). The V end was cut by 4 bases, the J end by 3 bases, with 13 bases between. The CDR3 consists of 14 residues. Germline V gene lookup returns CDR1 MGHRA and CDR2 YSYEKL. CDR3 coding DNA: TGCGCCAGCAGCCCAACCGGGACACTCTACGAGCAGTACTTC. This encodes CASSPTGTLYEQYF.

The chain uses TRBV9 and TRBJ2-1, with D possibly TRBD2 on 6 matching bases. The CDR3 loop spans 13 amino acids. Trimming removed 1 base from V and 9 bases from J, with 11 bases in between. CDR1 SGDLS and CDR2 YYNGEE come from the germline V gene. The CDR3 reads CASSVPGAGEQFF. DNA for the CDR3: TGTGCCAGCAGCGTACCGGGAGCGGGTGAGCAGTTCTTC.

This sequence joins TRBV2 and TRBJ1-5; no definite D call. This CDR3 has 14 residues. Germline V lookup: CDR1 SNHLY, CDR2 FYNNEI. V was trimmed by 4 bases and J by 5 bases, leaving 12 bases between them. This CDR3 is CASSGEGRDQPQHF. The CDR3, as DNA: TGTGCCAGCAGTGGGGAAGGCCGGGATCAGCCCCAGCATTTT.

The V and J genes are TRBV9 and TRBJ1-5; tentatively, D is TRBD1 (5 bases). The CDR3 covers 14 residues. The germline V and J ends were trimmed by 0 bases and 7 bases, with 11 bases remaining between them. CDR1 and CDR2 (germline): SGDLS, YYNGEE. CDR3 in amino acids: CASSVEGGGQPQHF. CDR3 sequence (DNA): TGTGCCAGCAGCGTAGAGGGTGGGGGGCAGCCCCAGCATTTT.

As DNA, the CDR3 is TGTGCCAGCAGCCGGAGGCACACCGGGGAGCTGTTTTTT. This gives the protein CASSRRHTGELFF. This chain links TRBV7-8 with TRBJ2-2; D is perhaps TRBD2 (5 bases). V was pared by 5 bases and J by 3 bases, with 7 bases between. CDR1 SGHVS and CDR2 FQNEAQ come from the germline V gene. This CDR3 contains 13 residues.

The V call is TRBV27, the J call TRBJ2-2; perhaps TRBD2 as D (5 bases). CDR1 is MNHEY and CDR2 is SMNVEV in the germline V gene (reference sequence). V lost 3 bases and J lost 5, with 7 bases in between. The length of the CDR3 is 13 residues. CDR3 in DNA: TGTGCCAGCAGTTTCCGGAGGACCGGGGAGCTGTTTTTT. This gives the protein CASSFRRTGELFF.

This chain connects TRBV27 to TRBJ2-7; D is possibly TRBD1 (5 bases). This CDR3 has 12 residues. Between the trimmed V and J ends, which lost 2 bases and 6 bases, there was a span of 8 bases. Germline CDR1 MNHEY, CDR2 SMNVEV (reference sequence). Here the CDR3 DNA reads TGTGCCAGCAGTTTAGTGGGGCTCGAGCAGTACTTC. Translated, it gives CASSLVGLEQYF.

Only one count was recorded for this clone. The chain recombines TRBV7-3 with TRBJ2-1, with 8 bases identical to TRBD2. With 5 bases clipped from V and 10 bases from J, the junction kept 16 bases outside the gene matches. The CDR3 spans 16 residues. CDR1 and CDR2 (germline): SGHTA, FQGTGA. The CDR3 is CASSPHGREGPGEQFF. Written as DNA, the CDR3 is TGTGCCAGCAGCCCTCACGGGAGGGAGGGCCCGGGGGAGCAGTTCTTC.

The chain recombines TRBV19 with TRBJ2-2; no reliable D call. The germline gives CDR1 LNHDA, CDR2 SQIVND (reference sequence). The V and J ends lost 1 base and 6 bases respectively, with 3 bases between them. The CDR3 extends over 12 amino acids. The CDR3 loop reads CASSIVAGELFF. The CDR3 DNA reads as TGTGCCAGTAGTATAGTCGCCGGGGAGCTGTTTTTT.

This clone occurred once. V and J are TRBV18 and TRBJ1-1; D remains ambiguous. Germline-derived CDR1 and CDR2 are KGHSH and LQKENI. This CDR3 is built from 14 residues. Between the trimmed V and J ends, which lost 4 bases and 3 bases, there was a span of 12 bases. CDR3 sequence: CASSRDGLDTEAFF. DNA of the CDR3: TGTGCCAGCTCACGAGACGGCCTTGACACTGAAGCTTTCTTT.

V and J are TRBV3-1 (or the pseudogene TRBV3-2) and TRBJ2-3; 8 bases are a match to TRBD2. CDR1 is LGHDT and CDR2 is YNNKEL in the germline V gene (reference sequence). This CDR3 contains 16 residues. The trim removed 1 base at V and 1 base at J, leaving 4 bases unmatched. CDR3 bases: TGTGCCAGCAGCCAAGGTGTAGCGGGACGCACAGATACGCAGTATTTT. It translates to CASSQGVAGRTDTQYF.

The V and J genes are TRBV28 and TRBJ1-3; D ambiguous. The ends were cut back, 7 bases at V and 4 bases at J, with 11 bases in the middle. Germline CDR1 reads MDHEN; CDR2 reads SYDVKM. This CDR3 is 13 amino acids long. The CDR3 here is CASKVPGGNTIYF. The CDR3 region has the DNA TGTGCCAGCAAGGTTCCGGGGGGAAACACCATATATTTT.

The chain links TRBV2 to TRBJ2-5; D unresolved. CDR1 and CDR2 (germline): SNHLY, FYNNEI. The V end lost 1 base, the J end lost 4 bases, and 10 bases lay between the germline ends. The CDR3 extends over 14 amino acids. CDR3 nucleotides: TGTGCCAGCAGTGAAGTTTCCCCTGGAGAGACCCAGTACTTC. It translates to CASSEVSPGETQYF.

The chain recombines TRBV6-1 with TRBJ2-7, with TRBD2 as a possible D gene (7 bases). V shed 1 base and J shed 2 bases, with 18 bases lying between them. The germline gives CDR1 MNHNS, CDR2 SASEGT. The CDR3 is 17 amino acids. Here the CDR3 DNA reads TGTGCCAGCAGTGAAGATGGGTGGGGGGGGCCTCCCTACGAGCAGTACTTC. It codes for CASSEDGWGGPPYEQYF.

V usage is TRBV24-1 and J usage is TRBJ2-2; 7 bases map to TRBD1. The CDR3 extends over 15 amino acids. V lost 3 bases to trimming and J lost 4 bases; unmatched junction nucleotides: 4. The germline V gene has CDR1 KGHDR and CDR2 SFDVKD. Here the CDR3 reads CATSDRDSLTGELFF. The CDR3 DNA sequence: TGTGCCACCAGTGATCGGGACAGCCTCACCGGGGAGCTGTTTTTT.

This clone was seen only a few times. The CDR3 nucleotides read TGTGCCAGCAGCTTGCCGGACAGACTGAACACTGAAGCTTTCTTT. This codes for CASSLPDRLNTEAFF. V and J are TRBV5-4 and TRBJ1-1; D may be TRBD1 (6 bases). The germline CDR1 and CDR2 sequences are SGHNT and YYREEE (reference sequence). V lost 1 base to trimming and J lost 0 bases, with 10 bases between them. The CDR3 has 15 residues.

The chain has TRBV5-1 and TRBJ2-1; 9 positions agree with TRBD2. J was trimmed by 6 bases and V by 0 bases; bases with no gene match: 4. CDR1 SGHRS and CDR2 YFSETQ come from the germline V gene. The CDR3 length is 15 residues. CDR3 protein: CASSLAAGGLNEQFF. The CDR3 DNA sequence: TGCGCCAGCAGCTTGGCGGCGGGAGGGCTCAATGAGCAGTTCTTC.